Presented here are 12 T cell receptor beta chains from one specimen sequenced in a study of post-analysis software for immune sequencing data. TCR beta cDNA libraries had unique molecular identifiers. TCRdb re-called the PCR reads through MiXCR, storing one row per CDR3 protein. The profile shows hundreds of thousands of distinct CDR3 sequences, just under 30% of them singletons. General study points: TRBV segments more frequent in patients than in controls numbered roughly 5 and included TRBV5-6, TRBV5-1 and TRBV20-1.

What these receptors recognize is not known. Material: blood. The receptors were sampled from a girl aged 10 to 17 with multiple sclerosis.

This clonotype was counted only a few times. The chain employs TRBV10-3 and TRBJ2-7; 9 positions agree with TRBD1. The CDR3 has 15 amino acids. CDR1 is ENHRY, CDR2 SYGVKD, per germline. Trimming at V came to 2 bases and at J to 2 bases, leaving 4 bases not matched to a gene. The CDR3 DNA reads TGTGCCATCAGTGAGGGACAGGGGCTAGCCTACGAGCAGTACTTC. Translation: CAISEGQGLAYEQYF.

The CDR3 sequence: CAISEFRQRSYNEQFF. The CDR3 DNA is TGTGCCATCAGTGAGTTTAGACAGCGATCCTACAATGAGCAGTTCTTC. The gene calls are TRBV10-3 and TRBJ2-1; tentatively, D is TRBD1 (5 bases). This CDR3 is 16 amino acids long. Germline V CDR1 and CDR2: ENHRY, SYGVKD. V lost 1 base, J lost 1 base, and 11 bases lay in between.

This clonotype was recorded a few times. This chain links TRBV4-3 with TRBJ2-7, with TRBD2 identical over 11 bases. V lost 4 bases, J lost 6 bases, and 5 bases stayed unmatched. The CDR3 spans 14 residues. Per germline, CDR1 LGHNA and CDR2 YSLEER. CDR3 coding DNA: TGCGCCAGCAGCCTACTAGCGGGAGCGAGCGAGCAGTACTTC. Its protein product is CASSLLAGASEQYF.

The chain combines TRBV4-3 with TRBJ2-7; D is ambiguous. Per germline, CDR1 LGHNA and CDR2 YSLEER. V lost 4 bases and J 3 bases, leaving 13 bases between the germline ends. The CDR3 loop spans 14 amino acids. CDR3 bases: TGCGCCAGCAGCCCGGTGATTCAGAGCTACGAGCAGTACTTC. This sequence encodes CASSPVIQSYEQYF.

The chain carries TRBV7-2 and TRBJ1-5, with D maybe TRBD1 (5 bases). From germline, CDR1 is SGHTA and CDR2 FQGNSA. This CDR3 spans 16 amino acids. Trimming left V 7 bases short and J 9 bases short, with 25 bases between. CDR3 sequence: CASTSQGVGLRGPQHF. CDR3 DNA sequence: TGTGCCAGCACCTCCCAGGGTGTCGGGTTGAGAGGGCCCCAGCATTTT.

This chain connects TRBV12-3 or TRBV12-4 to TRBJ2-4, with a weak D call TRBD2 (5 bases). This CDR3 is 16 amino acids long. V was clipped by 0 bases and J by 0 bases, with 9 bases between them. CDR3 region: CASSLAGDIAKNIQYF. Written as DNA, the CDR3 is TGTGCCAGCAGTTTAGCGGGAGACATAGCCAAAAACATTCAGTACTTC.

The chain carries TRBV6-2 or TRBV6-3 and TRBJ2-4; 7 nucleotides agree with TRBD1. Germline values: CDR1 MNHEY, CDR2 SVGEGT. V lost 8 bases and J lost 0; bases outside the gene matches: 7. This CDR3 is 15 amino acids long. CDR3 nucleotide sequence: TGTGCCAGCGAGACAGGGAACCTAGCCAAAAACATTCAGTACTTC. It specifies CASETGNLAKNIQYF.

J is TRBJ1-5 and V is TRBV12-3 or TRBV12-4, with 10 nucleotides matching TRBD1. The CDR3 runs 15 residues. V dropped 2 bases and J dropped 6; count of bases not matched to a gene: 4. CDR3 in DNA: TGTGCCAGCAGTTTAATGGGACAGGGGTTTCAGCCCCAGCATTTT. Translated, it gives CASSLMGQGFQPQHF.

On this clonotype: This likely stems from a read error, as it lies one base from a far larger clone. This chain links TRBV12-3 or TRBV12-4 with TRBJ2-3; the D is unclear. The CDR3 contains 11 residues. The CDR3 here is CVSRSTDTQYF. The CDR3 nucleotides read TGTGTCAGCAGGAGCACAGATACGCAGTATTTT.

The rearrangement uses TRBV6-6 and TRBJ2-7; D is possibly TRBD1 (6 bases). The CDR3 spans 12 residues. Trimming took 10 bases from V and 2 from J, leaving 12 bases between them. Germline assignment: CDR1 MNHNY and CDR2 SVGAGI (reference sequence). The chain's CDR3 is CAIRDTTYEQYF. In DNA, the CDR3 is TGTGCCATCCGGGACACAACCTACGAGCAGTACTTC.

This clonotype was seen a few times. The CDR3 spells CASMVGLGGLVETQYF. The CDR3 DNA is TGCGCCAGCATGGTGGGGCTTGGGGGGCTCGTAGAGACCCAGTACTTC. The chain recombines TRBV5-1 with TRBJ2-5; D may correspond to TRBD1 or TRBD2 (6 bases each). Per germline, CDR1 SGHRS and CDR2 YFSETQ. CDR3 length equals 16 residues. V shed 6 bases and J shed 4 bases, with 22 bases lying between them.

In this sample, this clonotype turned up a few times. The chain links TRBV5-6 to TRBJ1-4; 9 nucleotides align to TRBD1. V was pared by 5 bases and J by 5 bases, with 7 bases of the junction left unmatched. Germline CDR1 SGHDT, CDR2 YYEEEE. CDR3 size: 15 residues. The CDR3 DNA reads as TGTGCCAGCAGTACCCCGGGACAGGGAAATGAAAAACTGTTTTTT. This gives the protein CASSTPGQGNEKLFF.